This T cell receptor (beta chain) comes out of a study of blood T cell repertoires in COVID-19. At the level of the study: Samples came from the United States, Italy and Spain, spanning acute and convalescent COVID-19. The analysed material was cDNA or gDNA that came from T cells, B-cell-depleted T cells, or PBMCs.

Original analysis: Quantification of nucleated cells was approximated via reference gene primer amplification. Produced via immunoSEQ multiplex PCR; TCRdb's table is partial and in-frame only. D and trimming were read from the DNA, whereas the V and J calls and clone size are those reported in that table. Here the sample spans under 80,000 clones, around 83% being singletons. The CDR3 is 13 residues long. Trimming removed 1 base at V and 2 bases at J, with 5 bases between. The TCR sequence derives from a woman in her fifties or sixties with acute or convalescent COVID-19. Material for sequencing was peripheral blood. The rearrangement uses TRBV12-3 or TRBV12-4 and TRBJ1-1, with D unclear. Here the CDR3 reads CASSLGVNTEAFF. For the CDR3, the DNA is TGTGCCAGCAGTTTAGGAGTTAACACTGAAGCTTTCTTT.